The rows below give T cell receptor beta chains drawn from one sample of a study of OX40 agonist ivuxolimab in advanced cancers. TCRdb's table, derived via immunoSEQ multiplex PCR, lists solely in-frame clones and lacks some. The sample has more than 60,000 clones, 85% seen once. Sequenced here: CD4+ or CD8+ T cells sorted from blood, sampled in a trial of the OX40 agonist ivuxolimab. The receptors derive from an adult with an advanced solid tumor such as melanoma, head and neck, liver or kidney cancer. The CDR3 runs from the conserved cysteine through the conserved F or W. D genes are given only for firm matches. Size is stated for part of the rows, as once, few or many counts, or as a class when the clone is expanded.

d_call: TRBD2
j_call: TRBJ2-1
v_call: TRBV28
clone_size: -
cdr3_nt: TGTGCCAGCAGTTCCCGAGCGGGAGCCGTCTACAATGAGCAGTTCTTC
cdr3_aa: CASSSRAGAVYNEQFF

d_call: -
j_call: TRBJ1-1
v_call: TRBV29-1
clone_size: few
cdr3_nt: TGCAGCGTTTTTCCCCGACAGAGAAACACTGAAGCTTTCTTT
cdr3_aa: CSVFPRQRNTEAFF

d_call: -
j_call: TRBJ2-7
v_call: TRBV5-1
clone_size: once
cdr3_nt: TGCGCCAGCAGCCACCGGGACCCGGTTCTCTACGAGCAGTACTTC
cdr3_aa: CASSHRDPVLYEQYF

d_call: -
j_call: TRBJ2-2
v_call: TRBV2
clone_size: few
cdr3_nt: TGTGCCAGCAGTGTGGAGGGGTTCGGGGAGCTGTTTTTT
cdr3_aa: CASSVEGFGELFF

d_call: -
j_call: TRBJ2-7
v_call: TRBV19
clone_size: once
cdr3_nt: TGTGCCAGTAGTACCCAACACGGGGTCCGGTACTTC
cdr3_aa: CASSTQHGVRYF

d_call: -
j_call: TRBJ2-3
v_call: TRBV27
clone_size: -
cdr3_nt: TGTGCCAGCAGTTTCCGGGACATCGCTAGCACAGATACGCAGTATTTT
cdr3_aa: CASSFRDIASTDTQYF

d_call: TRBD1
j_call: TRBJ1-4
v_call: TRBV2
clone_size: once
cdr3_nt: TGTGCCAGCAGTGGGACAGGGGGCGAGTTTGCAACTAATGAAAAACTGTTTTTT
cdr3_aa: CASSGTGGEFATNEKLFF

d_call: TRBD2
j_call: TRBJ2-7
v_call: TRBV2
clone_size: -
cdr3_nt: TGTGCCACCAGGGCAGTTAGGGAGGGGGAGCAGTACTTC
cdr3_aa: CATRAVREGEQYF

d_call: -
j_call: TRBJ2-1
v_call: TRBV7-6
clone_size: -
cdr3_nt: TGTGCCAGCAGCCGGGCAGGGTACAATGAGCAGTTCTTC
cdr3_aa: CASSRAGYNEQFF

d_call: -
j_call: TRBJ1-4
v_call: TRBV2
clone_size: few
cdr3_nt: TGTGCCAGCAGTGAGTCCAGGGCCATTGGAGAAAAACTGTTTTTT
cdr3_aa: CASSESRAIGEKLFF

d_call: -
j_call: TRBJ2-4
v_call: TRBV9
clone_size: few
cdr3_nt: TGTGCCAGCACTACCGGGACAAATGAGGGAAACATTCAGTACTTC
cdr3_aa: CASTTGTNEGNIQYF

d_call: -
j_call: TRBJ1-6
v_call: TRBV5-8
clone_size: -
cdr3_nt: TGTGCCAGCAGCTTGGGAGGGCCCAGGTCCTATAATTCACCCCTCCACTTT
cdr3_aa: CASSLGGPRSYNSPLHF

d_call: -
j_call: TRBJ2-6
v_call: TRBV5-1
clone_size: -
cdr3_nt: TGCGCCAGCAGCTTGGTCCGGGACACCTCTTCTGGGGCCAACGTCCTGACTTTC
cdr3_aa: CASSLVRDTSSGANVLTF

d_call: TRBD1
j_call: TRBJ2-1
v_call: TRBV9
clone_size: -
cdr3_nt: TGTGCCAGCAGCCTCCGGACAGGGGGCGATGAGCAGTTCTTC
cdr3_aa: CASSLRTGGDEQFF

d_call: TRBD1
j_call: TRBJ2-3
v_call: TRBV2
clone_size: -
cdr3_nt: TGTGCCAGCAGGACAGGGGGAGATACGCAGTATTTT
cdr3_aa: CASRTGGDTQYF

d_call: -
j_call: TRBJ2-3
v_call: TRBV4-2
clone_size: few
cdr3_nt: TGTGCCAGCAGCCAAGAGGACCGGCCTAGCACAGATACGCAGTATTTT
cdr3_aa: CASSQEDRPSTDTQYF